This is a list of T cell receptor beta chains from one sample in a study of cytomegalovirus exposure and HLA in healthy donors. Data came from immunoSEQ multiplex PCR; TCRdb stores just in-frame clones and leaves some out. The table records roughly 130,000 clones, 65% to 85% of them present only once. Sequenced material: PBMCs. The receptors were sampled from a woman aged 40 to 49 in good health and CMV-seronegative. The CDR3 runs from the conserved cysteine through the conserved F or W. The D gene is left open where the match is weak. Only some rows state a clone size, as once, few, many or a class for expanded clones.

d_gene	abundance	v_gene	j_gene	CDR3aa	CDR3nt
NA	NA	TRBV5-1	TRBJ2-1	CASGRDIAGYEQFF	TGCGCCAGCGGCCGGGACATAGCGGGCTATGAGCAGTTCTTC
TRBD1	NA	TRBV27	TRBJ1-2	CASSPQGAVTGYTF	TGTGCCAGCAGTCCGCAGGGGGCGGTAACTGGCTACACCTTC
TRBD1	NA	TRBV10-3	TRBJ2-1	CAMRAGTGVNEQFF	TGTGCCATGCGGGCCGGGACAGGGGTCAATGAGCAGTTCTTC
NA	NA	TRBV7-3	TRBJ1-2	CASSSGAGDYGYTF	TGTGCCAGCAGCTCTGGAGCAGGGGACTATGGCTACACCTTC
NA	NA	TRBV2	TRBJ2-7	CASSSRDKAYEQYF	TGTGCCAGCAGTTCTCGGGACAAGGCCTACGAGCAGTACTTC
TRBD1	NA	TRBV5-1	TRBJ2-7	CASSLGTGVYEQYF	TGCGCCAGCAGCTTGGGGACAGGGGTCTACGAGCAGTACTTC
TRBD1	NA	TRBV7-8	TRBJ1-1	CASSSRDRGGTEAFF	TGTGCCAGCAGCTCAAGGGACAGGGGGGGCACTGAAGCTTTCTTT
TRBD1	NA	TRBV5-6	TRBJ2-4	CASSLEGSDRELAKNIQYF	TGTGCCAGCAGCTTGGAGGGGTCGGACAGGGAGCTAGCCAAAAACATTCAGTACTTC
TRBD2	NA	TRBV11-2	TRBJ2-2	CASSLSGLAGPGELFF	TGTGCCAGCAGCTTATCGGGACTAGCGGGACCCGGGGAGCTGTTTTTT
NA	NA	TRBV6-1	TRBJ2-2	CASKSVGTTTGELFF	TGTGCCAGCAAGTCGGTAGGAACTACGACCGGGGAGCTGTTTTTT
NA	NA	TRBV9	TRBJ1-5	CASSPDPRGNQPQHF	TGTGCCAGCAGTCCAGACCCGAGGGGCAATCAGCCCCAGCATTTT
NA	few	TRBV4-2	TRBJ2-7	CASSQDTLSSYEQYF	TGTGCCAGCAGCCAAGATACTCTAAGCTCCTACGAGCAGTACTTC
NA	NA	TRBV19	TRBJ1-6	CASSGAWDSPLHF	TGTGCCAGTAGCGGAGCTTGGGATTCACCCCTCCACTTT
NA	few	TRBV6-5	TRBJ2-7	CASSYEAGSSHEQYF	TGTGCCAGCAGTTACGAGGCCGGGAGCTCCCACGAGCAGTACTTC
NA	NA	TRBV28	TRBJ2-1	CASSLSGADEQFF	TGTGCCAGCAGTTTATCAGGGGCCGATGAGCAGTTCTTC
TRBD2	few	TRBV28	TRBJ2-7	CASSPPTKAGGGEQYF	TGTGCCAGCAGCCCCCCAACCAAGGCGGGAGGGGGCGAGCAGTACTTC
TRBD2	NA	TRBV7-2	TRBJ2-1	CASSSGAGGEQFF	TGTGCCAGCAGCTCCGGGGCCGGGGGGGAGCAGTTCTTC
TRBD1	NA	TRBV6-5	TRBJ2-7	CASSPGQATVSKQYF	TGTGCCAGCAGTCCTGGACAGGCTACGGTTTCAAAGCAGTACTTC
TRBD2	few	TRBV5-3	TRBJ2-7	CARSLGLAGAGEQYF	TGTGCCAGAAGCTTGGGACTAGCGGGAGCGGGCGAGCAGTACTTC
NA	once	TRBV30	TRBJ2-3	CAWNRKGPADTQYF	TGTGCCTGGAATAGGAAGGGGCCGGCAGATACGCAGTATTTT
NA	NA	TRBV7-9	TRBJ2-1	CASSSGYNEQFF	TGTGCCAGCAGTTCAGGTTACAATGAGCAGTTCTTC
NA	NA	TRBV2	TRBJ2-3	CASNYGDTQYF	TGTGCCAGCAATTACGGGGATACGCAGTATTTT
NA	NA	TRBV11-2	TRBJ2-2	CASSSYRAGELFF	TGTGCCAGCAGCTCTTATCGGGCCGGGGAGCTGTTTTTT
TRBD1	NA	TRBV30	TRBJ1-1	CAWSRQGGTEAFF	TGTGCCTGGAGTAGACAGGGTGGGACTGAAGCTTTCTTT
NA	NA	TRBV6-1	TRBJ2-1	CASSARTPLVSNEQFF	TGTGCCAGCAGTGCCCGGACACCGCTCGTTAGCAATGAGCAGTTCTTC
NA	NA	TRBV7-8	TRBJ2-2	CASSLPSGLTNTGELFF	TGTGCCAGCAGCTTACCTTCCGGACTCACGAACACCGGGGAGCTGTTTTTT
TRBD1	NA	TRBV27	TRBJ1-5	CASSLTGYNQPQHF	TGTGCCAGCAGTTTGACAGGGTACAATCAGCCCCAGCATTTT
TRBD2	NA	TRBV18	TRBJ2-1	CASSPPGLTDEQFF	TGTGCCAGCTCACCACCGGGACTAACCGATGAGCAGTTCTTC
NA	NA	TRBV27	TRBJ2-1	CASSLSYSSSYNEQFF	TGTGCCAGCAGTTTATCTTACTCAAGCTCCTACAATGAGCAGTTCTTC
NA	few	TRBV5-1	TRBJ2-2	CASSLGLVAPSGELFF	TGCGCCAGCAGCTTGGGATTAGTAGCGCCTAGCGGGGAGCTGTTTTTT
TRBD2	NA	TRBV11-3	TRBJ2-2	CASSPTQAGGGTGELFF	TGTGCCAGCAGCCCCACCCAGGCGGGAGGGGGCACCGGGGAGCTGTTTTTT
TRBD1	NA	TRBV14	TRBJ1-2	CASSQDGTESYGYTF	TGTGCCAGCAGCCAAGATGGGACAGAAAGCTATGGCTACACCTTC
TRBD2	NA	TRBV5-1	TRBJ2-1	CASSAGERHNEQFF	TGCGCCAGCAGCGCGGGAGAAAGGCACAATGAGCAGTTCTTC
TRBD1	NA	TRBV28	TRBJ2-7	CASSLATGGSIAYEQYF	TGTGCCAGCAGTTTAGCGACAGGGGGTTCAATAGCCTACGAGCAGTACTTC
NA	few	TRBV27	TRBJ1-2	CASSLFRDSGYTF	TGTGCCAGCAGTTTATTCCGAGATAGTGGCTACACCTTC
NA	NA	TRBV27	TRBJ1-3	CASSFGAAGNTIYF	TGTGCCAGCAGTTTTGGGGCAGCCGGAAACACCATATATTTT